Listed here are 28 T cell receptor beta chains from one sample, sequenced in a study of T cell responses to AZD1222 COVID-19 vaccine. Measured with immunoSEQ multiplex PCR; TCRdb has only the in-frame clones, and not every one. The sample consists of under 150,000 clones, roughly 90% of them appearing once. The sample was peripheral blood, taken on day 0 of AZD1222 vaccination. These receptors all stem from an adult in good health.

The chain is built from TRBV7-2 and TRBJ2-7, with 7 bases matching TRBD2. V trimming: 5 bases; J trimming: 7 bases; junction bases outside the gene matches: 11. CDR3 length equals 14 residues. CDR1 and CDR2 (germline): SGHTA, FQGNSA. The CDR3 reads CASSTRLAPEEQYF. CDR3 nucleotide sequence: TGTGCCAGCAGCACAAGACTAGCTCCAGAGGAGCAGTACTTC.

J is TRBJ2-1 and V is TRBV27; weak D call: TRBD2 (6 bases). CDR1 and CDR2 from the germline V gene are MNHEY and SMNVEV (reference sequence). The V end lost 5 bases, the J end lost 7 bases, and 12 bases lay between the germline ends. The CDR3 has 13 amino acids. The CDR3 bases are TGTGCCAGCAGTGGAACTAGCTGGAATGAGCAGTTCTTC. Its translation is CASSGTSWNEQFF.

The chain combines TRBV4-1 with TRBJ2-5; 8 bases align to TRBD2. Germline CDR1 and CDR2: MGHRA and YSYEKL. This CDR3 spans 19 amino acids. With 0 bases clipped from V and 1 base from J, the junction kept 13 bases outside the gene matches. This CDR3 reads CASSQDPAGGPYPQETQYF. The CDR3 DNA reads as TGCGCCAGCAGCCAAGATCCGGCGGGGGGCCCGTACCCCCAAGAGACCCAGTACTTC.

This chain connects TRBV19 to TRBJ1-4; D is ambiguous. The CDR3 runs to 14 residues. Germline V lookup: CDR1 LNHDA, CDR2 SQIVND (reference sequence). The V and J ends lost 6 bases and 0 bases respectively, with 8 bases between them. The chain's CDR3 is CASSTSATNEKLFF. Here the CDR3 DNA reads TGTGCCAGTAGCACGTCTGCAACTAATGAAAAACTGTTTTTT.

The chain recombines TRBV7-6 with TRBJ1-6; D gene ambiguous. CDR3 length: 12 amino acids. Trimming removed 2 bases at V and 10 bases at J, with 6 bases between. CDR1 is SGHVS, CDR2 FNYEAQ, per germline. In nucleotides, the CDR3 is TGTGCCAGCAGCTTACTTCACTCACCCCTCCACTTT. Translating gives CASSLLHSPLHF.

The gene calls are TRBV24-1 and TRBJ1-2; 7 bases match TRBD1. The V and J ends lost 3 bases and 5 bases, in that order; junction bases with no gene match: 11. Germline CDR1 and CDR2: KGHDR and SFDVKD. This CDR3 has 16 amino acids. Written as DNA, the CDR3 is TGTGCCACCAGTGATGGGGGGGCAGGGGGTAAATATGGCTACACCTTC. This translates into CATSDGGAGGKYGYTF.

The rearrangement uses TRBV2 and TRBJ2-1; 7 bases agree with TRBD2. The ends lost 5 bases at V and 5 bases at J; junction bases unmatched: 18. CDR1 and CDR2 from the germline V gene are SNHLY and FYNNEI. The CDR3 has 18 amino acids. CDR3 residues: CASSTSHKPAGDHNEQFF. The CDR3 DNA follows: TGTGCCAGCAGTACCTCTCATAAACCGGCGGGAGATCACAATGAGCAGTTCTTC.

The rearrangement uses TRBV7-6 and TRBJ2-1; unclear D gene. CDR3 length equals 16 residues. Germline loops: CDR1 SGHVS, CDR2 FNYEAQ. Trimming pared 1 base from V and 0 bases from J, leaving 10 bases between. CDR3 sequence reads: CASSLVYRSSYNEQFF. The CDR3 DNA is TGTGCCAGCAGCTTAGTGTACAGAAGCTCCTACAATGAGCAGTTCTTC.

This chain connects TRBV11-2 to TRBJ2-3; D uncertain. The V end lost 5 bases, the J end lost 4 bases, and 10 bases lay between the germline ends. CDR3 length equals 13 residues. Germline V gene data show CDR1 as SGHAT and CDR2 as FQNNGV. The CDR3 DNA reads as TGTGCCAGCAGCCCCTTAGTAGCAGATACGCAGTATTTT. Translated, it gives CASSPLVADTQYF.

V usage is TRBV7-9 and J usage is TRBJ1-5; no reliable D call. The CDR3 runs to 13 residues. Per the germline V gene, CDR1 is SEHNR and CDR2 is FQNEAQ (reference sequence). Trimming stripped 5 bases from V and 7 bases from J, with 12 bases between. The CDR3 nucleotides are TGTGCCAGCAGCGTGAACGACGGACAGCCCCAGCATTTT. Amino acids: CASSVNDGQPQHF.

This sequence joins TRBV7-9 and TRBJ2-1; D gene ambiguous. The CDR3 length is 15 residues. The V end lost 4 bases, the J end lost 5 bases, and 15 bases lay between the germline ends. Germline V lookup: CDR1 SEHNR, CDR2 FQNEAQ (reference sequence). The CDR3 loop is CASSYAAHSDNEQFF. In nucleotides, the CDR3 is TGTGCCAGCAGCTACGCGGCCCACAGCGACAATGAGCAGTTCTTC.

This clone was seen a handful of times. The V gene is TRBV6-2 or TRBV6-3, the J gene TRBJ2-3; 10 nucleotides line up with TRBD1. The trim removed 5 bases at V and 6 bases at J, leaving 5 bases unmatched. The CDR3 runs to 14 residues. The V gene's germline CDR1 is MNHEY and CDR2 SVGEGT. This CDR3 is CASSRQGALDTQYF. CDR3 in DNA: TGTGCCAGCAGTCGACAGGGGGCGCTTGATACGCAGTATTTT.

The rearrangement links TRBV2 to TRBJ2-1, with D possibly matching TRBD1 (6 bases). Trimming pared 1 base from V and 2 bases from J, leaving 9 bases between. This CDR3 is 15 amino acids long. Germline CDR1 SNHLY, CDR2 FYNNEI. In DNA, the CDR3 is TGTGCCAGCAGTGAAGAACAGGGTGCCTACAATGAGCAGTTCTTC. Its translation is CASSEEQGAYNEQFF.

This clone was detected only a few times. The gene calls are TRBV11-3 and TRBJ1-1; the D gene is possibly TRBD1 (5 bases). V dropped 4 bases and J dropped 1 base, with 13 bases sitting between them. This CDR3 region has 15 residues. Germline V gene data show CDR1 as SGHNT and CDR2 as YENEEA. CDR3 amino acids: CASSSPDGGNTEAFF. Written as DNA, the CDR3 is TGTGCCAGCAGCTCCCCAGACGGGGGGAACACTGAAGCTTTCTTT.

V and J are TRBV25-1 and TRBJ2-7, with TRBD1 matching 9 bases. CDR3 length equals 15 residues. Germline trimming cut 8 bases from V and 0 bases from J; bases unmatched to any gene: 8. Per germline, CDR1 MGHDK and CDR2 SYGVNS. The chain's CDR3 is CASARTGVLSYEQYF. CDR3 bases: TGTGCCAGCGCCCGGACAGGGGTACTCTCCTACGAGCAGTACTTC.

This clone was recorded a few times. The rearrangement uses TRBV12-3 or TRBV12-4 and TRBJ1-2; perhaps TRBD1 as D (5 bases). Trimming took 3 bases from V and 2 from J, leaving 7 bases between them. The CDR3 spans 13 residues. CDR3 nucleotides: TGTGCCAGCAGTTTTGACAGCAACTATGGCTACACCTTC. Its translation: CASSFDSNYGYTF.

The chain links TRBV19 to TRBJ2-7; D is unclear. Looked up from germline, CDR1 is LNHDA and CDR2 is SQIVND (reference sequence). V was trimmed by 1 base and J by 3 bases, leaving 7 bases between them. The CDR3 sequence is 13 residues long. The CDR3 reads CASSIGHNYEQYF. CDR3 DNA sequence: TGTGCCAGTAGTATAGGACACAACTACGAGCAGTACTTC.

V and J are TRBV29-1 and TRBJ2-7; a possible D gene is TRBD2 (7 bases). From germline, CDR1 is SQVTM and CDR2 ANQGSEA. V lost 8 bases, J lost 5 bases, and 13 bases lay in between. The CDR3 has 11 amino acids. This chain's CDR3 is CSTGGPNEQYF. CDR3 nucleotide sequence: TGCAGCACCGGGGGGCCCAACGAGCAGTACTTC.

J is TRBJ2-3 and V is TRBV9; 7 nucleotides match TRBD2. Germline V gene data show CDR1 as SGDLS and CDR2 as YYNGEE. After removal of 4 bases from V and 3 bases from J, the junction contained 8 bases not matched to a gene. The CDR3 consists of 15 residues. CDR3: CASSPRAGQTDTQYF. CDR3 sequence (DNA): TGTGCCAGCAGCCCCCGAGCGGGGCAAACAGATACGCAGTATTTT.

This clone was seen just once. This chain connects TRBV9 to TRBJ1-3; the D is unclear. There are 14 residues in the CDR3. V was pared by 2 bases and J by 0 bases, with 6 bases between. Per the germline V gene, CDR1 is SGDLS and CDR2 is YYNGEE. CDR3 DNA: TGTGCCAGCAGCGTCAGCCTCTCTGGAAACACCATATATTTT. Translating gives CASSVSLSGNTIYF.

In this sample, this clone turned up once. The V gene is TRBV29-1, the J gene TRBJ2-7; D is possibly TRBD1 (5 bases). Per the germline V gene, CDR1 is SQVTM and CDR2 is ANQGSEA. V was shortened by 4 bases and J by 5 bases, with 15 bases between the two germline ends. The CDR3 spans 13 residues. CDR3 in amino acids: CSVVRQGIDEQYF. As DNA, the CDR3 is TGCAGCGTTGTAAGGCAGGGTATCGACGAGCAGTACTTC.

The rearrangement joins TRBV19 to TRBJ1-4; the match to TRBD1 covers 7 bases. The length of the CDR3 is 17 residues. The germline CDR1 and CDR2 sequences are LNHDA and SQIVND (reference sequence). V shed 3 bases and J 3 bases; nucleotides not matched to a gene: 10. The CDR3 region is CASSIGQVSTANEKLFF. In DNA form, the CDR3 reads TGTGCCAGTAGTATCGGACAGGTTTCTACAGCTAATGAAAAACTGTTTTTT.

The gene calls are TRBV28 and TRBJ1-1, with unresolved D. V gave up 6 bases and J gave up 1 base, with 24 bases separating them. This CDR3 comprises 18 residues. Germline V gene sequence: CDR1 MDHEN, CDR2 SYDVKM. This chain's CDR3 is CASSSAKETPRRNTEAFF. In DNA form, the CDR3 reads TGTGCCAGCAGCTCGGCTAAGGAGACACCTAGGAGGAACACTGAAGCTTTCTTT.

The genes are TRBV6-6 and TRBJ2-7; D unresolved. The germline CDR1 and CDR2 sequences are MNHNY and SVGAGI (reference sequence). Trimming stripped 5 bases from V and 4 bases from J, with 6 bases between. The CDR3 totals 11 residues. Here the CDR3 DNA reads TGTGCCAGCAGTGGTAGGTACGAGCAGTACTTC. Translation: CASSGRYEQYF.

This chain joins TRBV27 and TRBJ2-1, with TRBD2 matching 9 bases. The germline gives CDR1 MNHEY, CDR2 SMNVEV (reference sequence). The CDR3 has 14 amino acids. Trimming at V came to 4 bases and at J to 7 bases, leaving 5 bases not matched to a gene. CDR3 sequence reads: CASSWLSGSNEQFF. The CDR3 DNA follows: TGTGCCAGCAGTTGGCTTAGCGGGAGTAATGAGCAGTTCTTC.

The V and J genes are TRBV6-5 and TRBJ1-2; D call uncertain. The CDR3 loop spans 13 amino acids. V was trimmed by 2 bases and J by 3 bases, leaving 7 bases between them. Germline CDR1 reads MNHEY; CDR2 reads SVGAGI. CDR3 coding DNA: TGTGCCAGCAGTTACCGGACGGACTATGGCTACACCTTC. Encoded protein: CASSYRTDYGYTF.

The V call is TRBV3-1 (or the pseudogene TRBV3-2), the J call TRBJ2-1, with D maybe TRBD2 (7 bases). V was cut by 3 bases and J by 6 bases, with 15 bases left in between. The CDR3 covers 15 residues. The germline V gene has CDR1 LGHDT and CDR2 YNNKEL (reference sequence). This CDR3 reads CASSHKGGAFNEQFF. The CDR3 DNA follows: TGTGCCAGCAGCCACAAGGGGGGGGCCTTCAATGAGCAGTTCTTC.

V usage is TRBV5-5 and J usage is TRBJ2-3, with a weak D call TRBD2 (7 bases). CDR1 is SGHKS, CDR2 YYEKEE, per germline (reference sequence). CDR3 size: 15 residues. Trimming removed 4 bases at V and 4 bases at J, with 16 bases between. Here the CDR3 reads CASSRGGALADTQYF. CDR3 in DNA: TGTGCCAGCAGCAGAGGGGGGGCCCTAGCAGATACGCAGTATTTT.